Sequencing of this T cell receptor (beta chain) was carried out in a study of cytomegalovirus exposure and HLA in healthy donors. Overall study: Early released data had around 79 million unique TCRs, all coming from HLA-typed donors. Most genotyped donors, approximately 81% of about 400, had Caucasian-associated genetic ancestry.

Worth noting for this clone: Its antigen is still unknown.

Germline V gene data show CDR1 as MNHEY and CDR2 as SMNVEV (reference sequence). Trimming removed 5 bases from V and 8 bases from J, with 13 bases in between. This CDR3 spans 13 amino acids. The PCR made use of 60 Vbeta and 13 Jbeta primers. The table came from immunoSEQ multiplex PCR; TCRdb's copy has only in-frame clones and leaves some out. This repertoire shows 110,000 to 150,000 clones, about three quarters found once; its top ten account for approximately 1.3%. Study findings and constraints: Donors belonging to an Asian-associated ancestry cluster reportedly showed fewer N-insertions in productive TCRs than the approximately 670-donor mean, according to what a later analysis found.

Sequencing was carried out using PBMCs. The V call is TRBV27, the J call TRBJ1-5; maybe TRBD1 (5 bases). The TCR was taken from a male donor in good health and CMV-seropositive. CDR3 region: CASSPLGEEPQHF. The CDR3 DNA reads as TGTGCCAGCAGTCCCCTGGGGGAGGAGCCCCAGCATTTT.